The 30 T cell receptor beta chains listed next were all sequenced from one sample in a study of neurological immune-mediated disorders. Using its own MiXCR run on the 5' RACE reads, TCRdb lists one record per CDR3 protein. The sample yields roughly 60,000 distinct CDR3 sequences, around 5.2% seen once. Sequencing was carried out using PBMCs. These receptor sequences come from a woman between 50 and 59 years old with multiple sclerosis.

This clonotype has at least ten counts. This chain connects TRBV5-5 to TRBJ2-7; 8 positions match TRBD1. The CDR3 is 16 residues long. Germline CDR1 SGHKS, CDR2 YYEKEE (reference sequence). V lost 1 base, J lost 6 bases, and 12 bases stayed unmatched. In nucleotides, the CDR3 is TGTGCCAGCAGCTTGTCACGGACAGGGATGGCGCCCGAGCAGTACGTC. Encoded protein: CASSLSRTGMAPEQYV.

The V and J genes are TRBV7-8 and TRBJ2-2; D is unclear. Deletions cut 1 base from V and 4 bases from J, with 10 bases between. This CDR3 has 15 residues. Germline assignment: CDR1 SGHVS and CDR2 FQNEAQ. This CDR3 is CASSLGRTATGELFF. For the CDR3, the DNA is TGTGCCAGCAGCTTAGGCCGGACGGCCACCGGGGAGCTGTTTTTT.

This clonotype was detected many times. V is TRBV6-2 or TRBV6-3 and J is TRBJ1-5; no definite D call. This CDR3 is built from 15 residues. The V end was cut by 5 bases, the J end by 2 bases, with 13 bases between. Germline CDR1 MNHEY, CDR2 SVGEGT. DNA for the CDR3: TGTGCCAGCAGTAACCTGAGGCAGGGCAATCAGCCCCAGCATTTT. Its translation is CASSNLRQGNQPQHF.

This clonotype has a count of ten or more. The CDR3 is CASSRDRSTYEQYV. The CDR3 DNA sequence: TGTGCCAGCAGTCGAGACAGGTCCACCTACGAGCAGTACGTC. This rearrangement joins TRBV6-5 to TRBJ2-7; possibly TRBD1 for D (6 bases). Germline loops: CDR1 MNHEY, CDR2 SVGAGI. There are 14 residues in the CDR3. V was cut by 5 bases and J by 2 bases, with 13 bases left in between.

The sample holds many counts of this clonotype. V is TRBV28 and J is TRBJ1-2; D not certain. Between the trimmed V and J ends, which lost 10 bases and 2 bases, there was a span of 14 bases. The V gene's germline CDR1 is MDHEN and CDR2 SYDVKM. The CDR3 contains 13 residues. CDR3 in DNA: TGTGCCACTGCGGACGGACCGAACTATGGCTACACCTTC. It translates to CATADGPNYGYTF.

This clonotype was seen at least ten times. The chain joins TRBV7-2 to TRBJ2-2; TRBD2 matches at 11 bases. Germline V gene lookup returns CDR1 SGHTA and CDR2 FQGNSA. CDR3 length: 15 amino acids. J was trimmed by 7 bases and V by 5 bases; bases with no gene match: 6. The CDR3 sequence: CASSRLAGGVGELFF. CDR3 coding DNA: TGTGCCAGCAGCCGCCTAGCGGGGGGAGTCGGGGAGCTGTTTTTT.

There are many counts of this clonotype. The chain combines TRBV7-2 with TRBJ2-7, with 7 bases that match TRBD1. J lost 9 bases, V lost 5 bases, and 10 bases had no gene match. This CDR3 region has 13 residues. Germline-derived CDR1 and CDR2 are SGHTA and FQGNSA. CDR3 sequence reads: CASSPDTGAGQYF. DNA of the CDR3: TGTGCCAGCAGCCCCGATACAGGGGCCGGGCAGTACTTC.

CDR3 in amino acids: CASSLRDNNYEQYF. CDR3 DNA: TGCGCCAGCAGCTTGCGCGATAATAACTACGAGCAGTACTTC. The chain has TRBV5-1 and TRBJ2-7; D is ambiguous. V gave up 1 base and J gave up 3 bases, with 11 bases separating them. This CDR3 is 14 amino acids long. The V gene's germline CDR1 is SGHRS and CDR2 YFSETQ.

This clonotype was seen ten or more times. The chain carries TRBV4-1 and TRBJ1-5, with 7 bases that match TRBD1. This CDR3 has 16 residues. Germline V gives CDR1 MGHRA, CDR2 YSYEKL. The ends lost 8 bases at V and 4 bases at J; junction bases unmatched: 14. As DNA, the CDR3 is TGCGCCAGCGCTCAGGGGGGGTTCCGGGGGAATCAGCCCCAGCATTTT. Protein: CASAQGGFRGNQPQHF.

This clonotype was recorded many times. The chain recombines TRBV5-1 with TRBJ2-2; D is undetermined. CDR1 and CDR2 from the germline V gene are SGHRS and YFSETQ. The CDR3 length is 13 residues. V lost 3 bases and J 1 base, leaving 4 bases between the germline ends. CDR3 amino acids: CASSSGNTGELFF. The DNA of the CDR3 is TGCGCCAGCAGCTCCGGGAACACCGGGGAGCTGTTTTTT.

The chain links TRBV10-3 to TRBJ1-6, with 7 bases lining up with TRBD1. V trimming: 6 bases; J trimming: 9 bases; junction bases outside the gene matches: 8. In germline, CDR1 is ENHRY, CDR2 SYGVKD. The length of the CDR3 is 14 residues. CDR3 sequence: CAIREDRVLSPLHF. The DNA for the CDR3 is TGTGCCATCAGGGAAGACAGGGTCCTTTCACCCCTCCACTTT.

This clonotype was recorded many times. This chain links TRBV15 with TRBJ2-1, with 7 bases aligning to TRBD1. Per the germline V gene, CDR1 is LNHNV and CDR2 is YYDKDF (reference sequence). V lost 0 bases to trimming and J lost 9 bases; unmatched junction nucleotides: 5. This CDR3 comprises 14 residues. CDR3 DNA sequence: TGTGCCACCAGCAGAGATAAACAGGGGACTGAGCAGTTCTTC. Encoded protein: CATSRDKQGTEQFF.

The J gene is TRBJ1-1, the V gene TRBV6-6, with unresolved D. Trimming pared 0 bases from V and 2 bases from J, leaving 4 bases between. The CDR3 loop spans 13 amino acids. CDR1 and CDR2 (germline): MNHNY, SVGAGI (reference sequence). CDR3 in amino acids: CASSYSVNTEAFF. The CDR3 bases are TGTGCCAGCAGTTACTCTGTAAACACTGAAGCTTTCTTT.

The chain links TRBV7-9 to TRBJ2-5; maybe TRBD2 (5 bases). V shed 6 bases and J shed 5 bases, with 16 bases lying between them. The CDR3 length is 14 residues. Germline V CDR1 and CDR2: SEHNR, FQNEAQ (reference sequence). CDR3 residues: CASSARLAVETQYF. CDR3 bases: TGTGCCAGCAGTGCTCGGCTAGCTGTGGAGACCCAGTACTTC. The full variable domain, rest sourced from reference TRBV7-9 and TRBJ2-5, is DTGVSQNPRHKITKRGQNVTFRCDPISEHNRLYWYRQTLGQGPEFLTYFQNEAQLEKSRLLSDRFSAERPKGSFSTLEIQRTEQGDSAMYLCASSARLAVETQYFGPGTRLLVL.

A remark on this clonotype: One junction end disagrees with the germline gene, perhaps due to a read error. This chain links TRBV7-9 with TRBJ1-6; a weak D match, TRBD1 (6 bases). The germline gives CDR1 SEHNR, CDR2 FQNEAQ (reference sequence). The CDR3 sequence is 14 residues long. DNA for the CDR3: TGTGCCAGCAGCTTAAGGACAGCCGATTCACCCCTCAACTTT. This encodes CASSLRTADSPLNF.

This clonotype was observed many times. The rearrangement links TRBV29-1 to TRBJ1-1, with a possible D match to TRBD1 (6 bases). The length of the CDR3 is 14 residues. Trimming removed 8 bases from V and 0 bases from J, with 16 bases in between. Germline CDR1 and CDR2: SQVTM and ANQGSEA. The CDR3 nucleotides read TGCAGCTACCATCGGGGGGACATGAACACTGAAGCTTTCTTT. It codes for CSYHRGDMNTEAFF.

This clonotype was seen many times. The chain links TRBV12-3 or TRBV12-4 to TRBJ2-1, with D possibly matching TRBD1 (6 bases). V lost 1 base to trimming and J lost 5 bases, with 12 bases between them. The CDR3 has 15 residues. CDR3 sequence reads: CASSLGQGINNEQFF. DNA of the CDR3: TGTGCCAGCAGTTTAGGCCAGGGGATCAACAATGAGCAGTTCTTC.

This clonotype was counted many times. The V gene is TRBV12-3 or TRBV12-4, the J gene TRBJ1-2, with D uncertain. The CDR3 runs 16 residues. V was cut by 0 bases and J by 4 bases, with 15 bases left in between. CDR3 sequence reads: CASSLALGGDTYGYTF. As DNA, the CDR3 is TGTGCCAGCAGTTTAGCGCTGGGTGGGGATACCTATGGCTACACCTTC.

The table lists this clonotype with many counts. The chain couples TRBV12-3 or TRBV12-4 to TRBJ2-3; D gene ambiguous. There are 15 residues in the CDR3. V dropped 3 bases and J dropped 1 base, with 11 bases sitting between them. The CDR3, as DNA: TGTGCCAGCAGTTTCTTGCGGTCAGGCACAGATACGCAGTATTTT. This encodes CASSFLRSGTDTQYF.

This clonotype was found a few times. V usage is TRBV7-2 and J usage is TRBJ1-2, with TRBD1 as a possible D gene (5 bases). With 2 bases removed from V and 0 bases from J, the gap between germline ends came to 13 bases. This CDR3 has 16 amino acids. The germline V gene has CDR1 SGHTA and CDR2 FQGNSA. The CDR3 here is CASSLLLGAPNYGYTF. CDR3 DNA sequence: TGTGCCAGCAGCTTACTTTTAGGGGCCCCTAACTATGGCTACACCTTC.

The chain joins TRBV4-1 to TRBJ2-4; D remains unclear. V was cut by 1 base and J by 0 bases, with 16 bases left in between. Germline-derived CDR1 and CDR2 are MGHRA and YSYEKL. The CDR3 is 18 residues long. CDR3 residues: CASSQGTALSLAKNIQYF. The CDR3 DNA is TGCGCCAGCAGCCAAGGAACAGCGCTGAGTCTAGCCAAAAACATTCAGTACTTC.

The sample holds a few counts of this clonotype. The rearrangement joins TRBV6-5 to TRBJ1-1; D is unclear. There are 17 residues in the CDR3. CDR1 and CDR2 from the germline V gene are MNHEY and SVGAGI. V lost 2 bases and J lost 0, with 16 bases in between. The CDR3 loop reads CASSYDDRSYLNTEAFF. CDR3 DNA: TGTGCCAGCAGTTACGACGATCGAAGTTACTTGAACACTGAAGCTTTCTTT.

This clonotype was observed at least ten times. The rearrangement joins TRBV29-1 to TRBJ1-2; 7 nucleotides line up with TRBD1. CDR3 length: 15 residues. Germline V CDR1 and CDR2: SQVTM, ANQGSEA. V shed 4 bases, J shed 3 bases, and the junction held 11 bases outside the gene matches. The CDR3 sequence: CSVVGGDRRDYGYTF. CDR3 DNA: TGCAGCGTTGTTGGTGGGGACAGACGGGACTATGGCTACACCTTC.

In its sample, this clonotype was seen many times. The chain joins TRBV10-3 to TRBJ2-3; D tentatively reads TRBD1 or TRBD2 (5 bases each). Trimming took off 0 bases at V and 0 bases at J, with 7 bases between the two ends. Germline-derived CDR1 and CDR2 are ENHRY and SYGVKD. The CDR3 extends over 15 amino acids. CDR3 protein: CAISESGDSTDTQYF. Here the CDR3 DNA reads TGTGCCATCAGTGAGTCGGGGGATAGCACAGATACGCAGTATTTT.

This clonotype came up many times. The CDR3 bases are TGTGCCAGCAGTTTGTACGGGACAGCCTCACGCTCTGGGGCCAACGTCCTGACTTTC. It yields the protein CASSLYGTASRSGANVLTF. The chain joins TRBV27 to TRBJ2-6, with 7 bases matching TRBD1. With V trimmed by 3 bases and J by 0 bases, 11 bases remained unmatched. Germline-derived CDR1 and CDR2 are MNHEY and SMNVEV (reference sequence). CDR3 length equals 19 residues.

This clonotype was seen repeatedly, ten times or more. CDR3 sequence reads: CASSLRTGVGVNYGYTF. The CDR3 DNA sequence: TGTGCCAGCAGCCTACGGACAGGGGTAGGAGTTAACTATGGCTACACCTTC. The chain links TRBV7-2 to TRBJ1-2; 9 bases are shared with TRBD1. This CDR3 contains 17 residues. Per germline, CDR1 SGHTA and CDR2 FQGNSA. V lost 5 bases, J lost 1 base, and 11 bases stayed unmatched.

In its sample, this clonotype was seen many times. The V call is TRBV20-1, the J call TRBJ2-5, with a weak D call TRBD2 (5 bases). The CDR3 is 13 residues long. The germline V gene has CDR1 DFQATT and CDR2 SNEGSKA (reference sequence). V was shortened by 4 bases and J by 5 bases, with 14 bases between the two germline ends. CDR3 region: CSATPDSGETQYF. In DNA form, the CDR3 reads TGCAGTGCTACCCCGGACTCGGGGGAGACCCAGTACTTC.

This clonotype was picked up many times. This sequence joins TRBV4-2 and TRBJ2-5; weak D call: TRBD1 (5 bases). Trimming stripped 1 base from V and 5 bases from J, with 17 bases between. The CDR3 length is 16 residues. Germline CDR1 and CDR2: LGHNA and YNFKEQ. The CDR3 reads CASSQAPGAPGETQYF. CDR3 DNA: TGTGCCAGCAGCCAAGCTCCTGGGGCACCTGGGGAGACCCAGTACTTC.

This clonotype was seen repeatedly, ten times or more. The chain couples TRBV20-1 to TRBJ2-5; D not certain. There are 11 residues in the CDR3. CDR1 and CDR2 (germline): DFQATT, SNEGSKA (reference sequence). Trimming removed 5 bases at V and 5 bases at J, with 9 bases between. The chain's CDR3 is CSAVAQETQYF. CDR3 sequence (DNA): TGCAGTGCTGTCGCCCAGGAGACCCAGTACTTC.

This clonotype was found many times. V and J are TRBV7-2 and TRBJ1-4, with a possible D match to TRBD1 (6 bases). V shed 5 bases and J shed 10 bases, with 20 bases lying between them. Germline V CDR1 and CDR2: SGHTA, FQGNSA. The CDR3 is 15 residues long. The CDR3 sequence is CASSAAGVLTGKLFF. The CDR3 DNA follows: TGTGCCAGCAGCGCTGCAGGGGTCTTAACCGGAAAACTGTTTTTT.